This passage covers 17 T cell receptor beta chains from one sample sequenced in a study of chronic HIV infection and antiretroviral therapy. TCRdb analysed the 5' RACE reads with MiXCR anew, one entry per CDR3 protein. The sample holds just over 30,000 distinct CDR3 sequences, roughly 8.7% seen once. Material: peripheral blood. Receptors were obtained from an adult who had HIV and had not received antiretroviral therapy, or was an uninfected healthy control (not recorded which).

This clonotype has a handful of counts. The chain combines TRBV11-1 with TRBJ1-5; D ambiguous. Between the trimmed V and J ends, which lost 5 bases and 0 bases, there was a span of 5 bases. Germline values: CDR1 SGHAT, CDR2 FQDESV (reference sequence). The CDR3 is 13 residues long. CDR3 region: CASSANSNQPQHF. The CDR3 DNA sequence: TGTGCCAGCAGCGCCAATAGCAATCAGCCCCAGCATTTT.

This clonotype was counted many times. The V call is TRBV20-1, the J call TRBJ2-5; weak D call: TRBD2 (5 bases). CDR3 length: 13 residues. V was clipped by 3 bases and J by 6 bases, with 14 bases between them. In germline, CDR1 is DFQATT, CDR2 SNEGSKA (reference sequence). CDR3 sequence: CSASADLKKTQYF. Here the CDR3 DNA reads TGCAGTGCTAGCGCGGACTTAAAAAAGACCCAGTACTTC.

This clonotype was picked up many times. This chain links TRBV29-1 with TRBJ2-3; D gene uncertain. V was clipped by 3 bases and J by 0 bases, with 7 bases between them. CDR1 is SQVTM and CDR2 is ANQGSEA in the germline V gene. This CDR3 has 13 residues. CDR3 region: CSVEIRSTDTQYF. The CDR3 DNA reads as TGCAGCGTTGAGATTAGGAGCACAGATACGCAGTATTTT.

This clonotype has a count of ten or more. This chain uses TRBV4-2 with TRBJ2-5, with TRBD2 matching over 9 bases. CDR3 length: 16 residues. The germline gives CDR1 LGHNA, CDR2 YNFKEQ. V lost 0 bases to trimming and J lost 3 bases; unmatched junction nucleotides: 5. The CDR3 DNA sequence: TGTGCCAGCAGCCAAGAAACGCTAGCGGGGAAAGAGACCCAGTACTTC. Translation gives CASSQETLAGKETQYF.

This clonotype occurred many times. The chain carries TRBV9 and TRBJ2-7; the D gene is possibly TRBD2 (5 bases). The V gene's germline CDR1 is SGDLS and CDR2 YYNGEE. CDR3 size: 14 residues. V lost 3 bases and J 3 bases, leaving 13 bases between the germline ends. This chain's CDR3 is CASSALGEDYEQYF. The DNA for the CDR3 is TGTGCCAGCAGCGCCCTGGGAGAGGACTACGAGCAGTACTTC. The full variable domain, with the rest looked up from reference TRBV9 and TRBJ2-7, is DSGVTQTPKHLITATGQRVTLRCSPRSGDLSVYWYQQSLDQGLQFLIQYYNGEERAKGNILERFSAQQFPDLHSELNLSSLELGDSALYFCASSALGEDYEQYFGPGTRLTVT.

This clonotype was observed many times. This CDR3 is CTSLGGETQYF. In DNA form, the CDR3 reads TGCACCAGTCTAGGGGGCGAGACCCAGTACTTC. The rearrangement links TRBV20-1 to TRBJ2-5, with 7 bases lining up with TRBD1. The CDR3 is 11 amino acids. Per germline, CDR1 DFQATT and CDR2 SNEGSKA (reference sequence).

This clonotype was seen repeatedly, ten times or more. The chain combines TRBV6-5 with TRBJ2-2, with D hard to call. The CDR3 is 13 amino acids. The germline gives CDR1 MNHEY, CDR2 SVGAGI. Trimming removed 2 bases at V and 4 bases at J, with 5 bases between. CDR3 region: CASSYDVTGELFF. CDR3 sequence (DNA): TGTGCCAGCAGTTACGACGTCACCGGGGAGCTGTTTTTT.

The rearrangement uses TRBV4-1 and TRBJ2-1; D might be TRBD2 (5 bases). CDR1 is MGHRA, CDR2 YSYEKL, per germline. The V and J ends lost 0 bases and 9 bases respectively, with 6 bases between them. This CDR3 is built from 12 residues. As DNA, the CDR3 is TGCGCCAGCAGCCAAGAGGGAGTTGAGCAGTTCTTC. Amino acids: CASSQEGVEQFF.

This clonotype has a count of ten or more. The chain uses TRBV10-3 and TRBJ1-4; no firm D call. Trimming removed 6 bases from V and 7 bases from J, with 9 bases in between. There are 12 residues in the CDR3. Germline V gene lookup returns CDR1 ENHRY and CDR2 SYGVKD. This CDR3 reads CAISATIEKLFF. The CDR3 DNA follows: TGTGCCATCAGCGCTACGATTGAAAAACTGTTTTTT.

This clonotype showed up just a few times. This chain joins TRBV29-1 and TRBJ1-2; D remains unclear. The CDR3 has 13 amino acids. Germline V gives CDR1 SQVTM, CDR2 ANQGSEA. Trimming took 4 bases from V and 0 from J, leaving 9 bases between them. The CDR3 here is CSVGNDANYGYTF. CDR3 sequence (DNA): TGCAGCGTTGGCAACGACGCTAACTATGGCTACACCTTC.

The chain carries TRBV5-1 and TRBJ1-1; a weak D match, TRBD1 (5 bases). The CDR3 length is 15 residues. Trimming took off 0 bases at V and 4 bases at J, with 13 bases between the two ends. Germline V gives CDR1 SGHRS, CDR2 YFSETQ. This CDR3 reads CASSLEAGGTTEAFF. As DNA, the CDR3 is TGCGCCAGCAGCTTGGAAGCGGGAGGGACCACTGAAGCTTTCTTT.

This rearrangement joins TRBV4-3 to TRBJ1-1; possibly TRBD1 for D (5 bases). Trimming took 3 bases from V and 5 from J, leaving 10 bases between them. Germline-derived CDR1 and CDR2 are LGHNA and YSLEER. The CDR3 has 13 amino acids. The CDR3 DNA is TGCGCCAGCAGCCAGTCAGGGTGGACTGAAGCTTTCTTT. Protein sequence: CASSQSGWTEAFF.

V gene TRBV4-1 combines with J gene TRBJ2-5; 8 bases agree with TRBD2. This CDR3 is built from 16 residues. The germline gives CDR1 MGHRA, CDR2 YSYEKL. The V gene end was trimmed by 0 bases and the J gene end by 0 bases; junction bases not matched to a gene: 3. The DNA for the CDR3 is TGCGCCAGCAGCCAAGAACCTAGCGGGCACCAAGAGACCCAGTACTTC. Protein sequence: CASSQEPSGHQETQYF.

This clonotype was seen ten or more times. The gene calls are TRBV12-3 or TRBV12-4 and TRBJ1-6; D is undetermined. The CDR3 runs 13 residues. The V gene lost 2 bases and the J gene lost 11 bases, with 10 bases spanning the gap. CDR3 protein: CASSLTSETPLHF. The CDR3 region has the DNA TGTGCCAGCAGTTTAACATCAGAGACACCCCTCCACTTT.

In regard to this clonotype: Just one base apart from a much larger clone, this may be a read error. This sequence joins TRBV29-1 and TRBJ2-5; D is tentatively TRBD1 or TRBD2 (5 bases each). Germline CDR1 is SQVTM and CDR2 is ANQGSEA. The CDR3 sequence is 13 residues long. Trimming pared 7 bases from V and 4 bases from J, leaving 16 bases between. The CDR3 protein is CSAHPGAIETQYF. The CDR3 DNA follows: TGCAGCGCTCACCCCGGGGCAATAGAGACCCAGTACTTC.

Many counts were recorded for this clonotype. The V and J genes are TRBV4-1 and TRBJ2-7; TRBD1 might be the D (6 bases). Trimming pared 0 bases from V and 5 bases from J, leaving 14 bases between. Germline V gene sequence: CDR1 MGHRA, CDR2 YSYEKL. This CDR3 has 15 amino acids. The CDR3 protein is CASSQDSGHRDEQYF. CDR3 bases: TGCGCCAGCAGCCAAGACTCGGGGCACAGGGACGAGCAGTACTTC.

This clonotype has a count of ten or more. The chain recombines TRBV29-1 with TRBJ2-6, with D possibly being TRBD1 or TRBD2 (5 bases each). The CDR3 has 15 amino acids. The germline V and J ends were trimmed by 6 bases and 5 bases, with 17 bases remaining between them. Germline-derived CDR1 and CDR2 are SQVTM and ANQGSEA. In DNA, the CDR3 is TGCAGCGTAGGGGACGGACCCCTCTGGGCCAACGTCCTGACTTTC. Encoded protein: CSVGDGPLWANVLTF.